Included here is one T cell receptor (beta chain) sequence, with context. Its matching antigen is unknown. This CDR3 has 18 residues. Germline values: CDR1 MGHRA, CDR2 YSYEKL. Trimming removed 4 bases from V and 5 bases from J, with 25 bases in between. The data are from a study of shared clonotypes between healthy human individuals. Several immunoSEQ plates held equal portions of the genomic DNA taken from each subset. Generated by immunoSEQ multiplex PCR, the TCRdb table keeps only in-frame clones and is missing some. The table records just over 2,000,000 clones, about 95% of them present only once. Points from the study as a whole: Non-shared clonotypes had lower generation probabilities than clonotypes shared by all four sorted-subset donors. Represented diversity (both genetic and exposure-history) was limited by the small number of donors.

This chain links TRBV4-1 with TRBJ2-3; tentatively, D is TRBD2 (6 bases). The sample taken for sequencing was naive CD4+ T cells sorted from blood. Regarding subset: CD45RA+ positively selected. The TCR sequence derives from a man aged 18-30 years in good health. The CDR3 DNA follows: TGCGCCAGCAGCCCTCCCCCCGGGACTCTAAACATTGGAGATACGCAGTATTTT. This translates into CASSPPPGTLNIGDTQYF.